Presented here are 27 T cell receptor beta chains from one specimen sequenced in a study of memory CD4+ T cells and cytomegalovirus serostatus. The sort gate was single viable CD3+CD4+CD8-CD45RO+ cells for memory CD4+ T cells. Profiled with immunoSEQ multiplex PCR; TCRdb holds only in-frame clones, not every one. This table has approximately 44,000 clones, approximately 82% appearing once. Sequenced material: memory CD4+ T cells from blood. The receptors were gathered from an adult in good health and CMV-seronegative.

This clone was counted a single time. The chain carries TRBV7-2 and TRBJ2-3; unclear D gene. CDR1 and CDR2 (germline): SGHTA, FQGNSA. The CDR3 has 14 amino acids. With 6 bases removed from V and 2 bases from J, the gap between germline ends came to 12 bases. CDR3 loop: CASSPLGATDTQYF. The DNA of the CDR3 is TGTGCCAGCAGTCCTTTAGGCGCCACAGATACGCAGTATTTT.

This chain joins TRBV10-3 and TRBJ2-6; D may be TRBD2 (7 bases). This CDR3 is built from 16 residues. The V gene's germline CDR1 is ENHRY and CDR2 SYGVKD. Trimming cost V 10 bases and J 0 bases, with 16 bases left between them. The CDR3 protein is CATLWGGSSGANVLTF. In nucleotides, the CDR3 is TGTGCCACCCTCTGGGGGGGCAGCTCTGGGGCCAACGTCCTGACTTTC.

This clone was seen a few times. The rearrangement links TRBV5-1 to TRBJ2-1; D is unclear. The CDR3 totals 13 residues. Deletions cut 0 bases from V and 9 bases from J, with 10 bases between. CDR1 and CDR2 from the germline V gene are SGHRS and YFSETQ. CDR3 nucleotide sequence: TGCGCCAGCAGCTTGGAAGGGCAGCGTGAGCAGTTCTTC. As protein: CASSLEGQREQFF.

The J gene is TRBJ1-1, the V gene TRBV6-1; 8 nucleotides line up with TRBD1. Germline V gene sequence: CDR1 MNHNS, CDR2 SASEGT. J lost 6 bases, V lost 1 base, and 4 bases had no gene match. The CDR3 length is 14 residues. For the CDR3, the DNA is TGTGCCAGCAGTGAAGGGACAGGGAAAGCTGAAGCTTTCTTT. Protein sequence: CASSEGTGKAEAFF.

V gene TRBV11-3 combines with J gene TRBJ1-2; 8 bases fit TRBD1. The CDR3 has 15 residues. The ends lost 6 bases at V and 4 bases at J; junction bases unmatched: 10. Germline V gene lookup returns CDR1 SGHNT and CDR2 YENEEA. As DNA, the CDR3 is TGTGCCAGCAGGGGACAGGCCCTTAGGCGCTATGGCTACACCTTC. It yields the protein CASRGQALRRYGYTF.

This chain uses TRBV6-5 with TRBJ2-5; D remains ambiguous. The V end lost 3 bases, the J end lost 3 bases, and 8 bases lay between the germline ends. Looked up from germline, CDR1 is MNHEY and CDR2 is SVGAGI. The CDR3 is made up of 13 amino acids. The CDR3: CASSYRYEETQYF. Written as DNA, the CDR3 is TGTGCCAGCAGTTATCGGTATGAAGAGACCCAGTACTTC.

This chain joins TRBV30 and TRBJ2-5, with TRBD1 matching over 9 bases. With 3 bases clipped from V and 7 bases from J, the junction kept 12 bases outside the gene matches. Germline lookup yields CDR1 GTSNPN and CDR2 SVGIG (reference sequence). This CDR3 region has 15 residues. CDR3 sequence (DNA): TGTGCCTGGAGAACAGGGGGCATAGGGAGCGGGACCCAGTACTTC. Translated: CAWRTGGIGSGTQYF.

This clone was counted once. The chain combines TRBV7-9 with TRBJ2-3; no definite D call. Germline loops: CDR1 SEHNR, CDR2 FQNEAQ (reference sequence). V lost 1 base, J lost 1 base, and 3 bases lay in between. This CDR3 comprises 13 residues. This CDR3 reads CASSLVGTDTQYF. The DNA of the CDR3 is TGTGCCAGCAGCTTAGTGGGCACAGATACGCAGTATTTT.

This clone was detected a few times. This sequence joins TRBV7-8 and TRBJ2-4, with 7 bases that match TRBD1. The CDR3 contains 11 residues. V shed 5 bases and J 8 bases; nucleotides not matched to a gene: 0. Germline CDR1 and CDR2: SGHVS and FQNEAQ. The CDR3 DNA reads TGTGCCAGCAGCGACAGGGACATTCAGTACTTC. Translated, it gives CASSDRDIQYF.

Only a few counts were recorded for this clone. The rearrangement uses TRBV27 and TRBJ1-1; D perhaps matches TRBD1 (6 bases). This CDR3 contains 13 residues. Germline V gene lookup returns CDR1 MNHEY and CDR2 SMNVEV (reference sequence). The V and J ends lost 6 bases and 4 bases respectively, with 12 bases between them. As DNA, the CDR3 is TGTGCCAGCAGCAGGGGTTTTTTCACTGAAGCTTTCTTT. This sequence encodes CASSRGFFTEAFF.

V is TRBV29-1 and J is TRBJ2-1; D may match TRBD1 or TRBD2 (5 bases each). This CDR3 has 16 amino acids. V was clipped by 4 bases and J by 0 bases, with 16 bases between them. Germline V gives CDR1 SQVTM, CDR2 ANQGSEA. DNA for the CDR3: TGCAGCGTTGTGTTTCTTGGGGGAAGCTCCTACAATGAGCAGTTCTTC. Translation: CSVVFLGGSSYNEQFF.

This clone was counted only a few times. V and J are TRBV15 and TRBJ2-2; D not certain. V gave up 1 base and J gave up 0 bases, with 15 bases separating them. CDR3 length: 18 amino acids. The germline CDR1 and CDR2 sequences are LNHNV and YYDKDF (reference sequence). CDR3 nucleotide sequence: TGTGCCACCAGCAGAGGGCTAGACGTAATGACGAACACCGGGGAGCTGTTTTTT. The encoded protein is CATSRGLDVMTNTGELFF.

This clone was recorded a few times. This chain uses TRBV7-6 with TRBJ2-3; 11 bases are shared with TRBD2. V lost 2 bases and J lost 2; bases outside the gene matches: 3. In germline, CDR1 is SGHVS, CDR2 FNYEAQ. The CDR3 is 16 residues long. The CDR3 protein is CASSLIAGGVTDTQYF. The CDR3 nucleotides read TGTGCCAGCAGCTTAATAGCGGGGGGGGTCACAGATACGCAGTATTTT. Supplemented by reference TRBV7-6 and TRBJ2-3, the full variable domain reads GAGVSQSPRYKVTKRGQDVALRCDPISGHVSLYWYRQALGQGPEFLTYFNYEAQQDKSGLPNDRFSAERPEGSISTLTIQRTEQRDSAMYRCASSLIAGGVTDTQYFGPGTRLTVL.

The rearrangement links TRBV6-1 to TRBJ1-1; D gene unclear. V dropped 3 bases and J dropped 0 bases, with 8 bases sitting between them. CDR3 length: 14 residues. The germline gives CDR1 MNHNS, CDR2 SASEGT. The CDR3 is CASSEVKLNTEAFF. CDR3 nucleotide sequence: TGTGCCAGCAGTGAGGTAAAGCTGAACACTGAAGCTTTCTTT.

V is TRBV18 and J is TRBJ1-3, with D maybe TRBD1 (6 bases). The V end was cut by 5 bases, the J end by 4 bases, with 12 bases between. There are 14 residues in the CDR3. The germline gives CDR1 KGHSH, CDR2 LQKENI. CDR3 nucleotides: TGTGCCAGCTCAGCGCAGGGGTCGGGAAACACCATATATTTT. Its protein product is CASSAQGSGNTIYF.

The chain employs TRBV15 and TRBJ2-7; D is uncertain. The CDR3 has 13 residues. The V gene's germline CDR1 is LNHNV and CDR2 YYDKDF (reference sequence). Trimming removed 0 bases from V and 4 bases from J, with 7 bases in between. CDR3 amino acids: CATSRDPRYEQYF. Here the CDR3 DNA reads TGTGCCACCAGCAGAGATCCCAGATACGAGCAGTACTTC.

The chain couples TRBV12-5 to TRBJ2-1; D call uncertain. Germline lookup yields CDR1 LGHNT and CDR2 FRNRAP. The length of the CDR3 is 12 residues. V dropped 5 bases and J dropped 4 bases, with 6 bases sitting between them. CDR3 bases: TGTGCTAGTGGTACCACTTACAATGAGCAGTTCTTC. Amino acid sequence: CASGTTYNEQFF.

The rearrangement joins TRBV28 to TRBJ1-1, with a tentative D call TRBD1 (5 bases). The CDR3 loop spans 13 amino acids. Trimming pared 3 bases from V and 7 bases from J, leaving 12 bases between. Germline CDR1 reads MDHEN; CDR2 reads SYDVKM. In nucleotides, the CDR3 is TGTGCCAGCAGTTTTCTGGGGGTGGGTGAAGCTTTCTTT. This gives the protein CASSFLGVGEAFF.

This clone has only a few counts. The V and J genes are TRBV30 and TRBJ2-5, with 8 bases fitting TRBD2. The CDR3 contains 13 residues. Germline CDR1 GTSNPN, CDR2 SVGIG (reference sequence). V dropped 5 bases and J dropped 1; count of bases not matched to a gene: 3. The DNA for the CDR3 is TGTGCCTGGGGGACTAGGGGCCAAGAGACCCAGTACTTC. As protein: CAWGTRGQETQYF.

The V call is TRBV7-8, the J call TRBJ2-2, with a tentative D call TRBD2 (6 bases). The CDR3 length is 16 residues. Germline-derived CDR1 and CDR2 are SGHVS and FQNEAQ. V was trimmed by 4 bases and J by 4 bases, leaving 16 bases between them. Here the CDR3 DNA reads TGTGCCAGCAGCTCCCCCGCGGGGTCGGCCACCGGGGAGCTGTTTTTT. Translated, it gives CASSSPAGSATGELFF. The variable domain in full, with the rest retrieved from reference TRBV7-8 and TRBJ2-2, is GAGVSQSPRYKVAKRGQDVALRCDPISGHVSLFWYQQALGQGPEFLTYFQNEAQLDKSGLPSDRFFAERPEGSVSTLKIQRTQQEDSAVYLCASSSPAGSATGELFFGEGSRLTVL.

The chain has TRBV11-3 and TRBJ2-7, with TRBD1 matching over 8 bases. The V and J ends lost 4 bases and 2 bases, in that order; junction bases with no gene match: 7. Germline V gives CDR1 SGHNT, CDR2 YENEEA. The CDR3 length is 15 residues. The CDR3, as DNA: TGTGCCAGCAGCTACAGGACAGGGACGACCTACGAGCAGTACTTC. Residues: CASSYRTGTTYEQYF.

This clone has a handful of counts. The chain is built from TRBV11-3 and TRBJ2-7; no definite D call. The V gene lost 1 base and the J gene lost 4 bases, with 5 bases spanning the gap. This CDR3 contains 12 residues. The germline gives CDR1 SGHNT, CDR2 YENEEA. This CDR3 reads CASSLAGYEQYF. CDR3 DNA: TGTGCCAGCAGCTTAGCCGGGTACGAGCAGTACTTC.

The chain carries TRBV7-9 and TRBJ2-2; 8 bases match TRBD1. The CDR3 spans 16 residues. Looked up from germline, CDR1 is SEHNR and CDR2 is FQNEAQ (reference sequence). V dropped 7 bases and J dropped 6; count of bases not matched to a gene: 13. The CDR3 reads CASKKTGVLSAGELFF. CDR3 sequence (DNA): TGTGCCAGCAAAAAGACAGGGGTTCTGTCTGCCGGGGAGCTGTTTTTT.

The chain carries TRBV4-1 and TRBJ2-5; D is perhaps TRBD1 or TRBD2 (5 bases each). The CDR3 covers 15 residues. Germline assignment: CDR1 MGHRA and CDR2 YSYEKL. V was cut by 3 bases and J by 7 bases, with 18 bases left in between. The CDR3 bases are TGCGCCAGCAGCCACGCAGCCCGGGACCGCGGGACCCAGTACTTC. Its protein is CASSHAARDRGTQYF.

V gene TRBV7-2 combines with J gene TRBJ1-6; 7 bases align to TRBD1. Germline V gene data show CDR1 as SGHTA and CDR2 as FQGNSA. V trimming: 5 bases; J trimming: 7 bases; junction bases outside the gene matches: 5. There are 14 residues in the CDR3. The CDR3 reads CASSPGRGNSPLHF. As DNA, the CDR3 is TGTGCCAGCAGCCCCGGCAGGGGGAATTCACCCCTCCACTTT.

The rearrangement joins TRBV11-2 to TRBJ2-3, with TRBD2 matching over 13 bases. Unmatched junction bases numbered 11, after V lost 6 bases and J lost 2 bases. The germline V gene has CDR1 SGHAT and CDR2 FQNNGV. The CDR3 runs 18 residues. The CDR3 is CASRFRVLAGGPTDTQYF. In nucleotides, the CDR3 is TGTGCCAGCAGGTTTAGGGTACTAGCGGGGGGGCCCACAGATACGCAGTATTTT.

The chain employs TRBV19 and TRBJ1-4, with D uncertain. CDR3 length: 13 residues. Trimming stripped 5 bases from V and 4 bases from J, with 8 bases between. The germline CDR1 and CDR2 sequences are LNHDA and SQIVND (reference sequence). This CDR3 reads CASSEGINEKLFF. The CDR3 region has the DNA TGTGCCAGTAGTGAAGGTATTAATGAAAAACTGTTTTTT.